These 5 T cell receptor beta chains were sequenced from one sample in a study of early T cells in non-severe SARS-CoV-2 infection. Via MiXCR, TCRdb re-called the 5' RACE reads, giving one row per CDR3 protein. The sample lists tens of thousands of distinct CDR3 sequences; about 13% were seen once. Sequenced sample: whole blood. The receptors were sampled from an adult who was a healthcare worker with PCR-confirmed SARS-CoV-2 infection or an uninfected control (not recorded which).

There are many counts of this clonotype. The chain uses TRBV5-4 and TRBJ2-1; weak D call: TRBD2 (6 bases). The CDR3 is made up of 15 amino acids. V was cut by 3 bases and J by 0 bases, with 10 bases left in between. Germline V lookup: CDR1 SGHNT, CDR2 YYREEE (reference sequence). The CDR3 reads CASSSPGSSYNEQFF. DNA of the CDR3: TGTGCCAGCAGCTCCCCCGGGAGCTCCTACAATGAGCAGTTCTTC.

CDR3 sequence reads: CASSTGFGNPHEQYF. CDR3 in DNA: TGTGCCAGCAGCACAGGTTTCGGGAACCCCCACGAGCAGTACTTC. The chain recombines TRBV5-5 with TRBJ2-7; tentatively, D is TRBD1 or TRBD2 (5 bases each). In germline, CDR1 is SGHKS, CDR2 YYEKEE (reference sequence). The CDR3 sequence is 15 residues long. Trimming removed 4 bases at V and 5 bases at J, with 19 bases between. The full variable domain, rest sourced from reference TRBV5-5 and TRBJ2-7, is DAGVTQSPTHLIKTRGQQVTLRCSPISGHKSVSWYQQVLGQGPQFIFQYYEKEERGRGNFPDRFSARQFPNYSSELNVNALLLGDSALYLCASSTGFGNPHEQYFGPGTRLTVT.

This chain connects TRBV5-1 to TRBJ1-1; D is uncertain. V was cut by 1 base and J by 5 bases, with 15 bases left in between. Germline CDR1 is SGHRS and CDR2 is YFSETQ. This CDR3 comprises 15 residues. As DNA, the CDR3 is TGCGCCAGCAGCTTGTATGGAGGTCAAGGGACTGAAGCTTTCTTT. Translated: CASSLYGGQGTEAFF.

This clonotype occurred many times. This chain joins TRBV11-2 and TRBJ2-7, with a possible D match to TRBD2 (5 bases). Trimming pared 2 bases from V and 2 bases from J, leaving 16 bases between. CDR3 length: 16 amino acids. Germline values: CDR1 SGHAT, CDR2 FQNNGV. CDR3 protein: CASSLPGGRSAYEQYF. The CDR3 DNA follows: TGTGCCAGCAGCTTACCGGGCGGGCGTTCCGCCTACGAGCAGTACTTC. Full variable domain (missing parts from reference TRBV11-2 and TRBJ2-7): EAGVAQSPRYKIIEKRQSVAFWCNPISGHATLYWYQQILGQGPKLLIQFQNNGVVDDSQLPKDRFSAERLKGVDSTLKIQPAKLEDSAVYLCASSLPGGRSAYEQYFGPGTRLTVT.

This clonotype turned up a few times. This chain links TRBV9 with TRBJ2-3; 14 bases match TRBD2. The V and J ends lost 3 bases and 8 bases, in that order; junction bases with no gene match: 8. This CDR3 has 16 residues. From germline, CDR1 is SGDLS and CDR2 YYNGEE. The CDR3 spells CASSESTSGRARTQYF. The DNA for the CDR3 is TGTGCCAGCAGCGAATCGACTAGCGGGAGGGCCCGTACGCAGTATTTT.